Sequencing of this T cell receptor beta chain was carried out in a study of cytomegalovirus exposure and HLA in healthy donors. Study-level background: Most donors, 80% to 90% of some 400 genotyped, fell in the Caucasian-associated ancestry cluster.

V was pared by 0 bases and J by 1 base, with 4 bases between. The V gene's germline CDR1 is SGHRS and CDR2 YFSETQ. This CDR3 is 13 amino acids long. For this clone: Antigen: not known.

Whole-study findings and limits: A list of 164 TCR beta chains associated with cytomegalovirus was given.

The primer mix had 60 Vbeta and 13 Jbeta primers. The method was immunoSEQ multiplex PCR; TCRdb's version includes in-frame clones alone and lacks a portion of them. Among tens of thousands of clones listed, about 60% were seen once. The sequencing input was PBMCs. The chain recombines TRBV5-1 with TRBJ1-1; no clear D. The receptor was isolated from a man between 50 and 59 years old in good health and CMV-seropositive. The CDR3 nucleotides read TGCGCCAGCAGCTTGGGAGGGAACACTGAAGCTTTCTTT. It encodes CASSLGGNTEAFF.